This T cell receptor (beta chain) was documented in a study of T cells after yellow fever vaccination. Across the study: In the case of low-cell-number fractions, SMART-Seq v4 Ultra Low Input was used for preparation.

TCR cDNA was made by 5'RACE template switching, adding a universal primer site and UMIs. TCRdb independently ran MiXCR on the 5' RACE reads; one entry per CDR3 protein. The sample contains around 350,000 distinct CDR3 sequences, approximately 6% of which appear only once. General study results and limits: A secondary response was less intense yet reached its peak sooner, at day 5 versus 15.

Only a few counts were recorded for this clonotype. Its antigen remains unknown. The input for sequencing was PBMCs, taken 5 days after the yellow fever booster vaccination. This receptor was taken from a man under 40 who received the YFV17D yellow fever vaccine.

The CDR3 region has the DNA TGCAGTGCTAGAGATGGGGCGGAACAGTTCTTC. Translation: CSARDGAEQFF. This chain connects TRBV20-1 to TRBJ2-1, with TRBD1 as a possible D gene (5 bases). The CDR3 consists of 11 residues. Trimming took 0 bases from V and 13 from J, leaving 10 bases between them. Germline CDR1 reads DFQATT; CDR2 reads SNEGSKA (reference sequence).